Listed below are T cell receptor beta chains from one sample, sequenced in a study of cytomegalovirus exposure and HLA in healthy donors. The assay was immunoSEQ multiplex PCR, and TCRdb's table has in-frame clones only and misses some. The sample holds roughly 160,000 clones, roughly 80% seen once. The sample was PBMCs. The receptor source for this set is a male donor in good health and CMV-seropositive. Both conserved end residues are part of each CDR3. A D gene is named only where the DNA matches it firmly. Expanded clones are given a class, and other clones once, few, many or no size at all.

v_gene	abundance	d_gene	j_gene	CDR3aa	CDR3nt
TRBV7-9	.	TRBD1	TRBJ1-2	CSSSFSGQGPNGYTF	TGTTCCAGCAGCTTTTCGGGACAGGGACCAAATGGCTACACCTTC
TRBV28	.	.	TRBJ2-4	CASSPDSVITGGSYF	TGTGCCAGCAGTCCCGACTCGGTGATTACAGGCGGTAGTTACTTC
TRBV7-2	.	TRBD1	TRBJ1-1	CASSLSQGMVTEAFF	TGTGCCAGCAGCTTATCACAGGGGATGGTGACTGAAGCTTTCTTT
TRBV30	.	.	TRBJ1-5	CAWSDGQHQPQHF	TGTGCCTGGAGTGACGGACAGCATCAGCCCCAGCATTTT
TRBV4-3	once	.	TRBJ2-1	CASSQGLSMNEQFF	TGCGCCAGCAGCCAAGGCCTTAGCATGAATGAGCAGTTCTTC
TRBV2	.	.	TRBJ2-1	CASSGGPLVEQFF	TGTGCCAGCAGTGGGGGGCCCCTGGTTGAGCAGTTCTTC
TRBV6-1	.	.	TRBJ1-1	CASSEGRGTEAFF	TGTGCCAGCAGTGAAGGGCGGGGGACTGAAGCTTTCTTT
TRBV6-1	.	.	TRBJ2-2	CASSEGSVLAATGELFF	TGTGCCAGCAGTGAAGGAAGTGTTTTGGCGGCCACCGGGGAGCTGTTTTTT
TRBV7-2	few	.	TRBJ1-1	CASSRGLTNGEAFF	TGTGCCAGCAGCCGAGGACTCACAAACGGAGAGGCTTTCTTT
TRBV2	.	TRBD1	TRBJ1-2	CASSELSGGNGYTF	TGTGCCAGCAGTGAATTATCAGGGGGTAATGGCTACACCTTC
TRBV7-2	few	.	TRBJ2-7	CASSLSGYEQYF	TGTGCCAGCAGCTTATCAGGCTACGAGCAGTACTTC
TRBV7-9	.	TRBD2	TRBJ2-3	CASSRTSGGSTDTQYF	TGTGCCAGCAGCCGGACTAGCGGGGGGAGCACAGATACGCAGTATTTT
TRBV7-9	few	TRBD1	TRBJ1-3	CASSLAAGQAGNTIYF	TGTGCCAGCAGCTTAGCGGCTGGACAGGCTGGAAACACCATATATTTT
TRBV19	.	TRBD1	TRBJ1-2	CASSTQPGQGSHGYTF	TGTGCCAGTAGTACCCAACCGGGACAGGGTTCCCATGGCTACACCTTC
TRBV5-6	.	.	TRBJ1-1	CASSSQTVEAFF	TGTGCCAGCAGCTCGCAGACAGTTGAAGCTTTCTTT
TRBV18	once	TRBD2	TRBJ2-3	CASSPLPGRLAGFTDTQYF	TGTGCCAGCTCACCCCTTCCCGGACGGCTAGCGGGTTTCACAGATACGCAGTATTTT
TRBV5-6	.	TRBD2	TRBJ2-7	CASSAGGGGIYEQYF	TGTGCCAGCAGTGCGGGGGGGGGCGGTATCTACGAGCAGTACTTC
TRBV7-9	.	.	TRBJ1-5	CASSLRGLGQPQHF	TGTGCCAGCAGCTTAAGGGGTTTGGGACAGCCCCAGCATTTT
TRBV9	.	TRBD2	TRBJ2-3	CASSVAMGGPSDTQYF	TGTGCCAGCAGCGTAGCGATGGGAGGGCCTAGTGATACGCAGTATTTT
TRBV2	.	TRBD1	TRBJ1-5	CASSPGQGDQPQHF	TGTGCCAGCAGTCCAGGACAGGGGGATCAGCCCCAGCATTTT